Only a few counts were recorded for the clone carrying this T cell receptor (beta chain). For the second PCR, which ran for about 7 to 11 cycles, a sample-barcoded 5' primer and a J-beta primer mix were used. TCRdb used MiXCR to reprocess the 5' RACE reads, holding one entry per CDR3 protein. The sample yields over a million distinct CDR3 sequences, under 45% seen once. This sample is part of a study of blood T cells in healthy people across ages. The V and J ends lost 6 bases and 9 bases respectively, with 16 bases between them. The CDR3 covers 13 residues. The germline gives CDR1 SGDLS, CDR2 YYNGEE.

The sample consisted of blood. The rearrangement links TRBV9 to TRBJ2-1, with D perhaps being TRBD1 or TRBD2 (6 bases each). The receptor was derived from a woman aged 55 to 70 in good health. Here the CDR3 DNA reads TGTGCCAGCACCAGACAAGGAGGGGGTGAGCAGTTCTTC. It codes for CASTRQGGGEQFF.